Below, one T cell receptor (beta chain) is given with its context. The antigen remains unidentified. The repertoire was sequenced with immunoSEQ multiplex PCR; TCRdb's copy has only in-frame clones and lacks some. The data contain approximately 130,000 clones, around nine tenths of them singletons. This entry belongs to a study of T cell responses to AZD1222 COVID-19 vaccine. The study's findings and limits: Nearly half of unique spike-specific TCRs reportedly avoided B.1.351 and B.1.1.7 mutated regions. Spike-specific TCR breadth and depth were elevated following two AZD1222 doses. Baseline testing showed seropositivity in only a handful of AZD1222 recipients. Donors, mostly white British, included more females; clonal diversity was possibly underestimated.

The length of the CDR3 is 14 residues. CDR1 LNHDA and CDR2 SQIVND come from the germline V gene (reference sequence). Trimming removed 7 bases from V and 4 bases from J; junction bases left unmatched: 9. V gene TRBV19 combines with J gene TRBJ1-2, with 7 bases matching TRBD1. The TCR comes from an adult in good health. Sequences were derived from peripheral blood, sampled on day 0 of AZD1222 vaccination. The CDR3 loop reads CASTDRERTYGYTF. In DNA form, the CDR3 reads TGTGCCAGTACTGACAGGGAGAGAACCTATGGCTACACCTTC.